The sequence of this TCR beta chain was determined in a study of T cell repertoires in ileal Crohn's disease. Data came from immunoSEQ multiplex PCR; TCRdb stores just in-frame clones and leaves some out. The table includes over 5,000 clones, approximately 90% detected once. Surgical specimens yielded lamina propria lymphocytes, which were density-gradient separated and then sorted. This CDR3 contains 13 residues. Trimming shortened V by 6 bases and J by 1 base, and 10 bases separated the two germline ends. Per germline, CDR1 KGHSH and CDR2 LQKENI. The genes are TRBV18 and TRBJ2-7; no reliable D call. This clonotype originated in an adult with Crohn's disease. Some clones in this sample may be carry-over from other donors' samples. Sequencing was done on a sample of CD4+ T cells from ileum. The CDR3 DNA reads TGTGCCAGCTCCTTCAGCGCTTCCTACGAGCAGTACTTC. Protein product: CASSFSASYEQYF.